These 22 T cell receptor beta chains originate from one sample sequenced in a study of T cell changes during pregnancy in multiple sclerosis. The protocol was immunoSEQ multiplex PCR, while the TCRdb copy is restricted to in-frame clones and leaves out a portion. The top ten clones hold approximately 11% of a sample with 30,000 to 35,000 clones, less than 95% of them seen once. The sample was CD8+ T cells from peripheral blood mononuclear cells, taken before pregnancy. These receptors came from a female donor with multiple sclerosis, enrolled in a pregnancy study.

The chain joins TRBV4-3 to TRBJ1-1; possible D gene TRBD1, 6 bases. V was shortened by 0 bases and J by 8 bases, with 13 bases between the two germline ends. Germline V gene sequence: CDR1 LGHNA, CDR2 YSLEER. The CDR3 consists of 14 residues. DNA of the CDR3: TGCGCCAGCAGCCAAGATAGGGGGGGACCGGAAGCTTTCTTT. The encoded protein is CASSQDRGGPEAFF.

V gene TRBV4-3 combines with J gene TRBJ1-2; D gene uncertain. The CDR3 has 13 amino acids. V was trimmed by 4 bases and J by 7 bases, leaving 13 bases between them. Looked up from germline, CDR1 is LGHNA and CDR2 is YSLEER. CDR3 sequence: CASSPKRGSGYTF. The CDR3 coding sequence is TGCGCCAGCAGCCCAAAACGCGGCTCTGGCTACACCTTC.

This chain links TRBV28 with TRBJ1-1; D remains unclear. The germline V gene encodes CDR1 MDHEN and CDR2 SYDVKM. The CDR3 totals 15 residues. Trimming left V 3 bases short and J 1 base short, with 12 bases between. The CDR3 DNA reads as TGTGCCAGCAGTTTCGGTACAGCTTCGAACACTGAAGCTTTCTTT. This sequence encodes CASSFGTASNTEAFF.

The chain couples TRBV23-1 to TRBJ2-7; D is perhaps TRBD1 (6 bases). TRBV23-1 falls under the ORF class, with uncertain function. V lost 2 bases and J 4 bases, leaving 30 bases between the germline ends. The CDR3 spans 20 residues. This CDR3 is CASSQPKDRYRPMKGYEQYF. DNA for the CDR3: TGCGCCAGCAGTCAACCGAAAGACAGGTACCGACCTATGAAGGGTTACGAGCAGTACTTC.

This clone has just a few counts. The chain couples TRBV6-5 to TRBJ2-7; 8 bases fit TRBD1. CDR1 is MNHEY, CDR2 SVGAGI, per germline. CDR3 length: 15 residues. J gave up 4 bases and V 2 bases, and 7 bases lay outside the gene matches. This CDR3 is CASSYERQGPYEQYF. DNA of the CDR3: TGTGCCAGCAGTTACGAGCGACAGGGGCCGTACGAGCAGTACTTC.

J is TRBJ2-3 and V is TRBV7-2, with 13 positions matching TRBD2. CDR1 and CDR2 (germline): SGHTA, FQGNSA. Losses at the gene ends were 5 bases for V and 4 bases for J; bases not matched to a gene: 3. There are 15 residues in the CDR3. In DNA form, the CDR3 reads TGTGCCAGCAGCGCCACTAGCGGGGGGGCAGATACGCAGTATTTT. It is translated as CASSATSGGADTQYF.

This CDR3 is CASSLGGEGAFF. In DNA form, the CDR3 reads TGTGCCAGCAGCTTAGGGGGAGAAGGAGCTTTCTTT. V and J are TRBV7-9 and TRBJ1-1; D remains unclear. Germline V gene lookup returns CDR1 SEHNR and CDR2 FQNEAQ (reference sequence). There are 12 residues in the CDR3. The V gene lost 1 base and the J gene lost 10 bases, with 10 bases spanning the gap.

This clone appeared a single time. The chain combines TRBV5-1 with TRBJ2-6; 7 positions agree with TRBD1. Per germline, CDR1 SGHRS and CDR2 YFSETQ. Trimming cost V 5 bases and J 4 bases; bases outside gene matches: 6. This CDR3 has 15 amino acids. The CDR3 sequence is CASSYTGAGANVLTF. As DNA, the CDR3 is TGCGCCAGCAGTTATACAGGGGCCGGGGCCAACGTCCTGACTTTC.

This sequence joins TRBV4-1 and TRBJ2-7; the D gene is possibly TRBD2 (7 bases). Trimming removed 0 bases at V and 3 bases at J, with 12 bases between. This CDR3 is 15 amino acids long. The germline gives CDR1 MGHRA, CDR2 YSYEKL. The CDR3 sequence is CASSQDPGGLYEQYF. The CDR3 bases are TGCGCCAGCAGCCAAGATCCGGGGGGCCTCTACGAGCAGTACTTC.

The rearrangement links TRBV12-1 to TRBJ2-2; the D call TRBD2 from the table was never checked on the DNA. TRBV12-1 is termed a pseudogene. CDR3 length: 15 amino acids. The CDR3 DNA reads TGTGCCAGCAGCTTTAACGGGGGGAACACCGGGGAGCTGTTTTTT. Amino acids: CASSFNGGNTGELFF.

The V call is TRBV19, the J call TRBJ2-1; D is perhaps TRBD2 (5 bases). V dropped 1 base and J dropped 0 bases, with 13 bases sitting between them. The germline V gene has CDR1 LNHDA and CDR2 SQIVND (reference sequence). The CDR3 covers 17 residues. The CDR3 sequence is CASSIGSGGSSYNEQFF. For the CDR3, the DNA is TGTGCCAGTAGTATAGGGAGCGGCGGATCCTCCTACAATGAGCAGTTCTTC.

The genes are TRBV7-6 and TRBJ1-1; no definite D call. Germline V gene lookup returns CDR1 SGHVS and CDR2 FNYEAQ. The V end lost 8 bases, the J end lost 5 bases, and 15 bases lay between the germline ends. The CDR3 is 13 residues long. This CDR3 is CASVPMESTEAFF. The CDR3 nucleotides are TGTGCCAGCGTACCGATGGAGAGTACTGAAGCTTTCTTT.

The chain links TRBV14 to TRBJ2-3, with 11 bases aligning to TRBD2. Germline V gives CDR1 SGHDN, CDR2 FVKESK. V lost 4 bases and J lost 2; bases outside the gene matches: 5. The CDR3 sequence is 16 residues long. Here the CDR3 reads CASSPGLAAYTDTQYF. The CDR3 bases are TGTGCCAGCAGCCCGGGACTAGCGGCTTACACAGATACGCAGTATTTT.

This clone occurred once. The V and J genes are TRBV2 and TRBJ2-5, with TRBD1 identical over 10 bases. Looked up from germline, CDR1 is SNHLY and CDR2 is FYNNEI. Trimming took 2 bases from V and 8 from J; bases not matched to a gene: 8. The CDR3 is made up of 15 amino acids. The CDR3, as DNA: TGTGCCAGCAGTGAAAGAATCGGGACAGGGGCCACCCAGTACTTC. It yields the protein CASSERIGTGATQYF.

V is TRBV7-2 and J is TRBJ1-5, with D perhaps matching TRBD1 (5 bases). Germline V CDR1 and CDR2: SGHTA, FQGNSA. Trimming pared 7 bases from V and 3 bases from J, leaving 10 bases between. The CDR3 totals 13 residues. CDR3 DNA sequence: TGTGCCAGCACCCCCGGACACAATCAGCCCCAGCATTTT. This sequence encodes CASTPGHNQPQHF.

The chain carries TRBV5-1 and TRBJ2-6; the D gene is possibly TRBD1 (6 bases). V was clipped by 5 bases and J by 1 base, with 13 bases between them. The germline gives CDR1 SGHRS, CDR2 YFSETQ. The CDR3 spans 16 residues. CDR3 coding DNA: TGCGCCAGCAGATCTCCAGGGGCGTCTGGGGCCAACGTCCTGACTTTC. Translating it yields CASRSPGASGANVLTF.

CDR3 protein: CASENRDRGPRNEQFF. CDR3 bases: TGTGCCAGCGAAAACCGGGACAGGGGGCCCAGGAATGAGCAGTTCTTC. The chain recombines TRBV11-1 with TRBJ2-1, with 12 bases matching TRBD1. Germline CDR1 reads SGHAT; CDR2 reads FQDESV (reference sequence). This CDR3 is 16 amino acids long. J lost 7 bases, V lost 8 bases, and 12 bases had no gene match.

The rearrangement uses TRBV2 and TRBJ1-1; no firm D call. V lost 5 bases and J 3 bases, leaving 10 bases between the germline ends. This CDR3 spans 13 amino acids. CDR1 is SNHLY and CDR2 is FYNNEI in the germline V gene. The chain's CDR3 is CASSLGWDTEAFF. The CDR3, as DNA: TGTGCCAGCAGTCTCGGGTGGGACACTGAAGCTTTCTTT.

The V call is TRBV7-8, the J call TRBJ2-7; D gene unclear. Germline V CDR1 and CDR2: SGHVS, FQNEAQ. Deletions cut 4 bases from V and 6 bases from J, with 10 bases between. This CDR3 has 12 amino acids. CDR3 bases: TGTGCCAGCAGCTACTTTAATGGCGAGCAGTACTTC. Its protein is CASSYFNGEQYF.

The genes are TRBV19 and TRBJ1-4, with D unresolved. The CDR3 is made up of 16 amino acids. Germline loops: CDR1 LNHDA, CDR2 SQIVND (reference sequence). Deletions cut 4 bases from V and 2 bases from J, with 14 bases between. The CDR3 reads CASSTALGGTNEKLFF. The CDR3, as DNA: TGTGCCAGTAGTACTGCTCTAGGTGGCACTAATGAAAAACTGTTTTTT.

This clone was observed once. The chain has TRBV2 and TRBJ2-5, with TRBD2 identical over 11 bases. This CDR3 contains 14 residues. The V and J ends lost 10 bases and 3 bases, in that order; junction bases with no gene match: 7. Germline V lookup: CDR1 SNHLY, CDR2 FYNNEI. The CDR3 here is CANNILAGEETQYF. In DNA form, the CDR3 reads TGTGCCAACAATATACTAGCGGGGGAAGAGACCCAGTACTTC.

This chain joins TRBV6-5 and TRBJ1-5; the D is unclear. The germline V gene has CDR1 MNHEY and CDR2 SVGAGI. The CDR3 contains 13 residues. V lost 2 bases, J lost 9 bases, and 11 bases lay in between. This chain's CDR3 is CASSYGRGWPQHF. For the CDR3, the DNA is TGTGCCAGCAGTTACGGGAGAGGGTGGCCCCAGCATTTT.